This T cell receptor (beta chain) is from a study of T cell responses to AZD1222 COVID-19 vaccine. Study summary: Pooling was applied to second doses at about 4 or about 12 weeks. Overall study results and limits: Regions 160-218 and 743-854 dominated among vaccine-associated CD4 TCRs spanning spike. The study reported that nearly half of spike-specific TCRs target unmutated variant regions. Donor demographics were predominantly white British with a female majority; clonal diversity may be underestimated.

Trimming cost V 7 bases and J 5 bases, with 17 bases left between them. This CDR3 contains 14 residues. Looked up from germline, CDR1 is MDHEN and CDR2 is SYDVKM. Clones were read by immunoSEQ multiplex PCR, and TCRdb kept only the in-frame ones, dropping some. The profile shows about 160,000 clones, roughly 86% of them singletons. About this clone itself: Antigen: not known.

The clonotype was recovered from an adult in good health. The sample consisted of peripheral blood, taken on day 0 of AZD1222 vaccination. The chain is built from TRBV28 and TRBJ1-2; D remains ambiguous. The DNA for the CDR3 is TGTGCCAGCACCCAAATTTTAGCGGATTATGGCTACACCTTC. This codes for CASTQILADYGYTF.